Below, one T cell receptor beta chain is given with its context. Its antigen is currently unknown. The data stem from a study of a mutant IDH1 vaccine in newly diagnosed glioma. Study summary: The first vaccination came 4-6 weeks after radiotherapy alone, or with temozolomide cycles. Treated patients comprised around 60% males and around 40% females, mean age approximately 38 years.

Time point here: week 23, last vaccination. Alongside topical imiquimod, each dose of vaccine comprised 300 ug of mutant IDH1 20-mer peptide. V was shortened by 0 bases and J by 5 bases, with 12 bases between the two germline ends. CDR1 SGHNT and CDR2 YYREEE come from the germline V gene (reference sequence). This CDR3 spans 15 amino acids. Profiled with immunoSEQ multiplex PCR; TCRdb holds only in-frame clones, not every one. In the table there are tens of thousands of clones, about 88% of which are singletons. The chain is built from TRBV5-4 and TRBJ2-1; perhaps TRBD2 as D (5 bases). The TCR was taken from a man aged 25 to 40 with glioma. This specimen consisted of PBMCs, obtained from a glioma patient whose treatment included an IDH1 peptide vaccine. The CDR3 here is CASSLAGYPNNEQFF. As DNA, the CDR3 is TGTGCCAGCAGCTTGGCGGGATACCCCAACAATGAGCAGTTCTTC. Together with reference TRBV5-4 and TRBJ2-1, the CDR3 gives the full variable domain: ETGVTQSPTHLIKTRGQQVTLRCSSQSGHNTVSWYQQALGQGPQFIFQYYREEENGRGNFPPRFSGLQFPNYSSELNVNALELDDSALYLCASSLAGYPNNEQFFGPGTRLTVL.